The T cell receptor beta chain described here comes from a study of T cell changes during pregnancy in multiple sclerosis. V lost 6 bases and J lost 4, with 22 bases in between. This CDR3 contains 16 residues. From germline, CDR1 is MGHDK and CDR2 SYGVNS. Data came from immunoSEQ multiplex PCR; TCRdb stores just in-frame clones and leaves some out. The table has fewer than 50,000 clones, 91% seen once; the top ten hold around 9.6%. The input for sequencing was CD8+ T cells from peripheral blood mononuclear cells, taken after pregnancy. The rearrangement uses TRBV25-1 and TRBJ2-7; the D gene is possibly TRBD2 (7 bases). The TCR was taken from a female donor with multiple sclerosis, enrolled in a pregnancy study. In nucleotides, the CDR3 is TGTGCCAGCAGCGAAGGAGGGGCAGGGGAGGGGTACGAGCAGTACTTC. Its translation is CASSEGGAGEGYEQYF.